Listed below are T cell receptor beta chains from one sample, sequenced in a study of PD-L1 blockade in urothelial cancer. Repertoires were generated with immunoSEQ multiplex PCR, while TCRdb's copy carries only in-frame clones and drops some. The sample contains under 70,000 clones, about nine tenths of which appear only once. The sequenced sample was PBMCs, obtained around atezolizumab (anti-PD-L1) treatment. Source of these receptors: a man in his sixties with urothelial cancer. CDR3s include the opening cysteine and the closing phenylalanine or tryptophan.

v_call	j_call	cdr3_aa
TRBV18	TRBJ1-1	CASSPLDSIEAFF
TRBV6-5	TRBJ1-2	CASSLTGTGFGGYTF
TRBV2	TRBJ2-7	CASSGRSVRFF
TRBV19	TRBJ1-5	CASSIQARTGGDQPQHF
TRBV19	TRBJ1-2	CASSPGTGRIPGYTF
TRBV30	TRBJ2-3	CAWSPPGSSTDTQYF
TRBV6-6	TRBJ1-2	CASSEGCF
TRBV5-6	TRBJ2-5	CASSYRTREETQYF
TRBV11-2	TRBJ1-5	CASSPTGDNQPQHF
TRBV6-1	TRBJ2-7	CASSPSGSHEQYF
TRBV5-1	TRBJ2-3	CASSTGLAGGRPSTDTQYF
TRBV27	TRBJ1-5	CASSLSGGGQPQHF
TRBV11-2	TRBJ2-7	CASRPGGSYEQYF
TRBV7-9	TRBJ2-7	CASSYDRRVHEQYF
TRBV7-3	TRBJ2-1	CASSPRLGRTDNEQFF
TRBV27	TRBJ2-7	CASSTRLDPSHEQYF
TRBV30	TRBJ2-5	CAWSVGGETQYF
TRBV5-1	TRBJ2-7	CASSEGLAGIYEQYF
TRBV9	TRBJ2-5	CASNLHSGTQETQYF
TRBV6-5	TRBJ1-2	CASRPGQDYYGYTF
TRBV19	TRBJ1-5	CATSGQGFQPQHF
TRBV7-9	TRBJ1-4	CASSSTDRAVATNEKLFF
TRBV5-1	TRBJ2-3	CASSLPPQRSTDTQYF
TRBV30	TRBJ2-5	CAWSAPREGAQYF
TRBV20-1	TRBJ1-2	CSASRVNGYTF
TRBV2	TRBJ1-1	CARQLTEAFF
TRBV7-9	TRBJ1-2	CASSLAADSRESYTF
TRBV5-1	TRBJ1-2	CASSPLQGGNGYTF
TRBV11-1	TRBJ1-1	CASSLLLNTEAFF
TRBV7-2	TRBJ2-1	CASSLAGRIGQFF
TRBV11-3	TRBJ2-5	CASSTAGVEGAQYF
TRBV11-2	TRBJ1-5	CASSLAVTGTLQPQHF
TRBV11-2	TRBJ2-1	CASSSEKLASFLNEQFF
TRBV30	TRBJ2-7	CAWSYGRAYEQYF
TRBV7-2	TRBJ2-7	CASRDSGTYEQYF
TRBV6-6	TRBJ1-2	CASSRDRAYGYTF
TRBV5-5	TRBJ2-5	CASSSRDWPQETQYF
TRBV27	TRBJ1-2	CASSLGQFNYGYTF
TRBV7-2	TRBJ1-1	CASRPSGNTEAFF
TRBV7-8	TRBJ1-2	CASSLRGTVNYGYTF
TRBV30	TRBJ2-1	CAWSDGLAEYNEQFF
TRBV7-2	TRBJ2-1	CASGTGGGGEQFF
TRBV11-3	TRBJ2-1	CASSPGTINENEQFF
TRBV7-9	TRBJ2-7	CASSLAGGYEQYF
TRBV5-4	TRBJ2-1	CASSRDSEQFF
TRBV28	TRBJ1-1	CASRSPGTGPTEAFF
TRBV20-1	TRBJ1-5	CSGGGGQPQHF
TRBV18	TRBJ2-7	CASSPKSTGPYEQYF